This T cell receptor beta chain is drawn from a study of blood T cells in healthy people across ages. Points from the study as a whole: The fall in TCR beta diversity per million T cells was roughly linear with age.

The CDR3 length is 15 residues. Germline V CDR1 and CDR2: LGHDT, YNNKEL (reference sequence). V was shortened by 1 base and J by 0 bases, with 8 bases between the two germline ends. Per sample, at least 5 micrograms of total RNA were extracted. About this clonotype itself: What it binds is unknown.

It was with a sample-barcoded 5' primer and a J-beta primer mix that a second PCR of roughly 6 to 12 cycles was run. TCRdb reanalysed the 5' RACE reads using MiXCR and keeps one entry per CDR3 protein. The sample lists about a million distinct CDR3 sequences, roughly 50% occurring once. Sequencing was done on a sample of blood. The chain recombines TRBV3-1 with TRBJ2-3; a possible D gene is TRBD1 (6 bases). The receptor comes from a man aged 25 to 40 in good health. CDR3 protein: CASSQAGTSTDTQYF. For the CDR3, the DNA is TGTGCCAGCAGCCAAGCGGGGACAAGCACAGATACGCAGTATTTT.